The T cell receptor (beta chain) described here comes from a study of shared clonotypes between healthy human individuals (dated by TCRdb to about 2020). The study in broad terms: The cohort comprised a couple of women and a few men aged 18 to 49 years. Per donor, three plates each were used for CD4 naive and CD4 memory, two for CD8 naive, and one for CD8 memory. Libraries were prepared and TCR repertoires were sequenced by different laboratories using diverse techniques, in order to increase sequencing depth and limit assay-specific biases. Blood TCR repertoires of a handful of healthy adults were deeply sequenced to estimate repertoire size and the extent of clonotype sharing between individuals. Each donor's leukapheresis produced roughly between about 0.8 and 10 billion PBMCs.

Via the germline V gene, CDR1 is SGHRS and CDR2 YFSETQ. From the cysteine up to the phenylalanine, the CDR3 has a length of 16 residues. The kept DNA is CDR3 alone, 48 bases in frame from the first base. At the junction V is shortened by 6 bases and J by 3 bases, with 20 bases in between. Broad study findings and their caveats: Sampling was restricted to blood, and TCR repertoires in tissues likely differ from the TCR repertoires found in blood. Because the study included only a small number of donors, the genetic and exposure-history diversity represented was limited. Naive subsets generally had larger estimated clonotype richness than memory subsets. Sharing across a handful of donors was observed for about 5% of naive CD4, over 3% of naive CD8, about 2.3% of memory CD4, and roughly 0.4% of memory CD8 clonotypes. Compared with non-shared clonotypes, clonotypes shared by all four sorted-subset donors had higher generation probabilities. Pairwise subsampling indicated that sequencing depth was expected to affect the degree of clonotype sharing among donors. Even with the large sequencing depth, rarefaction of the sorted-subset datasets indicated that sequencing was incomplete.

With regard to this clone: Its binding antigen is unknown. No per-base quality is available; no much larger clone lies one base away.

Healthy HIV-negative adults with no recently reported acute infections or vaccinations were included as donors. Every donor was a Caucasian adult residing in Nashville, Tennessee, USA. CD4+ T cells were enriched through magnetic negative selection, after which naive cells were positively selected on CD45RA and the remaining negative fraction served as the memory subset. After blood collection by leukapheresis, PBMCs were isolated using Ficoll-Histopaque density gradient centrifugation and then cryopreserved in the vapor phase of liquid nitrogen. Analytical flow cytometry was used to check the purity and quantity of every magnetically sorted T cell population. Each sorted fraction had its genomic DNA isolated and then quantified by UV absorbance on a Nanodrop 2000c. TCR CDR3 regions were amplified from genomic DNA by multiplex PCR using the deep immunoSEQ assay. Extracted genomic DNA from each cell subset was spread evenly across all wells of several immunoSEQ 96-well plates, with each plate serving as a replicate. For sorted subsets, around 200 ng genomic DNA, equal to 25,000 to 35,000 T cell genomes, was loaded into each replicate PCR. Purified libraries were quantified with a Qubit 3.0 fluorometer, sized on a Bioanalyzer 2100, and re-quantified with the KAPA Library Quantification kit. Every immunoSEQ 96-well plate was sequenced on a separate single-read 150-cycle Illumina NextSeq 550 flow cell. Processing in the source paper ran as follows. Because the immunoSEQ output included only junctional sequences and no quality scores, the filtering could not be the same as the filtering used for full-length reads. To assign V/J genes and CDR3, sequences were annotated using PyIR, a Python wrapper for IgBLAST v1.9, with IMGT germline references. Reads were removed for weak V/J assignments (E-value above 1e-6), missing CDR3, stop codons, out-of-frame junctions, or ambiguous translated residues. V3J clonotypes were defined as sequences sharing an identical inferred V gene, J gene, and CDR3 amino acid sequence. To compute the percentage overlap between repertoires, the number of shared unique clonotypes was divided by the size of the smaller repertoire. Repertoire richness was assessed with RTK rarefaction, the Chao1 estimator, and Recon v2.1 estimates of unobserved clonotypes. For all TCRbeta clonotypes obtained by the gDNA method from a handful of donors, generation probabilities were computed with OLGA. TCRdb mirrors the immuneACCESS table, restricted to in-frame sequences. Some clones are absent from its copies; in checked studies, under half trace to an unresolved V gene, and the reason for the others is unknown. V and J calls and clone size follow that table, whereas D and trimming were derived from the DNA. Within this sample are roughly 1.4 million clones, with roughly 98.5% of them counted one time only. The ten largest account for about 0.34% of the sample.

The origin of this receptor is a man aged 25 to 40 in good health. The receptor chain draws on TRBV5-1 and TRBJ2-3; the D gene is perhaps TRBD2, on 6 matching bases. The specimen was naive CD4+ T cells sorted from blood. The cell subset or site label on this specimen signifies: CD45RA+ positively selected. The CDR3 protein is CASKWGVARNTDTQYF. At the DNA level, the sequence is TGCGCCAGCAAATGGGGGGTAGCGAGGAATACAGATACGCAGTATTTT.